One and the same sample provided the 22 T cell receptor beta chains below, sequenced in a study of persistence of HIV-infected CD4 T cells. This was the immunoSEQ version 4 assay in survey mode. Measured with immunoSEQ multiplex PCR; TCRdb has only the in-frame clones, and not every one. The sample has under 15,000 clones, over 60% seen once. These receptors' targets are unknown. Lysates of CMV-infected fibroblasts at roughly 10 ug/mL stimulated these cells. CD4+ T cells upregulating both CD40 ligand and CD69 were sorted as responding cells. Sequenced here: CD4+ T cells sorted from PBMCs after roughly 18-hour stimulation, sampled from a patient who received antiretroviral therapy. The receptors derive from an adult man with HIV who was CMV-seropositive.

This chain connects TRBV6-5 to TRBJ1-2, with D possibly TRBD1 on 5 matching bases. The V gene's germline CDR1 is MNHEY and CDR2 SVGAGI. The CDR3 extends over 14 amino acids. The V and J ends lost 6 bases and 4 bases respectively, with 15 bases between them. The CDR3: CASRKTVQGYGYTF. CDR3 DNA sequence: TGTGCCAGCAGAAAAACGGTCCAGGGCTATGGCTACACCTTC.

V is TRBV7-9 and J is TRBJ2-1; D is unclear. The V and J ends lost 1 base and 8 bases respectively, with 15 bases between them. In germline, CDR1 is SEHNR, CDR2 FQNEAQ (reference sequence). The CDR3 contains 15 residues. CDR3 sequence: CASSLVASSVDEQFF. In DNA form, the CDR3 reads TGTGCCAGCAGCTTAGTGGCTAGTTCAGTCGATGAGCAGTTCTTC.

The CDR3 reads CASSRGGASYEQYF. CDR3 bases: TGTGCCAGCAGTCGGGGGGGCGCCTCCTACGAGCAGTACTTC. This chain links TRBV27 with TRBJ2-7; 8 bases are a match to TRBD2. The CDR3 runs to 14 residues. Per the germline V gene, CDR1 is MNHEY and CDR2 is SMNVEV (reference sequence). The V and J ends lost 5 bases and 0 bases, in that order; junction bases with no gene match: 3.

This clone has only a few counts. The chain employs TRBV18 and TRBJ1-1; unclear D gene. Germline V gene data show CDR1 as KGHSH and CDR2 as LQKENI. The CDR3 is made up of 14 amino acids. Trimming took 4 bases from V and 6 from J, leaving 15 bases between them. The CDR3 is CASSRGILSPEAFF. CDR3 nucleotide sequence: TGTGCCAGCTCACGAGGCATCCTCAGTCCTGAAGCTTTCTTT.

J is TRBJ1-2 and V is TRBV19; D not certain. Trimming shortened V by 10 bases and J by 10 bases, and 22 bases separated the two germline ends. The CDR3 consists of 13 residues. Germline V gene sequence: CDR1 LNHDA, CDR2 SQIVND (reference sequence). The CDR3 is CANHPGGFPFYTF. The CDR3 coding sequence is TGTGCCAACCACCCTGGTGGGTTTCCCTTCTACACCTTC.

CDR3 in DNA: TGTGCCAGCAGCCAAGAAGGACTAGCGGGGCCAACCTCCTACGAGCAGTACTTC. It is translated as CASSQEGLAGPTSYEQYF. This chain joins TRBV3-1 (or the pseudogene TRBV3-2) and TRBJ2-7; 12 bases are shared with TRBD2. The CDR3 covers 18 residues. Germline trimming cut 0 bases from V and 0 bases from J; bases unmatched to any gene: 6. Germline lookup yields CDR1 LGHDT and CDR2 YNNKEL (reference sequence).

V is TRBV29-1 and J is TRBJ1-2; TRBD1 matches at 7 bases. Germline trimming cut 3 bases from V and 2 bases from J; bases unmatched to any gene: 3. There are 13 residues in the CDR3. Germline assignment: CDR1 SQVTM and CDR2 ANQGSEA. CDR3 in amino acids: CSVEGRGNYGYTF. The CDR3, as DNA: TGCAGCGTTGAGGGCAGGGGGAACTATGGCTACACCTTC. Based on the CDR3 plus reference TRBV29-1 and TRBJ1-2, the full variable domain is SAVISQKPSRDICQRGTSLTIQCQVDSQVTMMFWYRQQPGQSLTLIATANQGSEATYESGFVIDKFPISRPNLTFSTLTVSNMSPEDSSIYLCSVEGRGNYGYTFGSGTRLTVV.

Only a few counts were recorded for this clone. The chain carries TRBV27 and TRBJ1-5, with D maybe TRBD1 (5 bases). CDR1 is MNHEY and CDR2 is SMNVEV in the germline V gene (reference sequence). V was shortened by 9 bases and J by 2 bases, with 11 bases between the two germline ends. The CDR3 is 13 residues long. This CDR3 reads CASKRGGNQPQHF. DNA for the CDR3: TGTGCCAGTAAGAGGGGTGGCAATCAGCCCCAGCATTTT.

This clone was found a few times. The chain recombines TRBV7-8 with TRBJ1-1, with no clear D. Trimming stripped 0 bases from V and 11 bases from J, with 10 bases between. CDR1 and CDR2 (germline): SGHVS, FQNEAQ. The CDR3 sequence is 12 residues long. The CDR3 coding sequence is TGTGCCAGCAGCTTAGCGGGGAATGATGCTTTCTTT. This sequence encodes CASSLAGNDAFF.

This sequence joins TRBV2 and TRBJ2-7; 7 bases are shared with TRBD1. Germline V gene lookup returns CDR1 SNHLY and CDR2 FYNNEI. There are 14 residues in the CDR3. The trim removed 5 bases at V and 7 bases at J, leaving 11 bases unmatched. The CDR3 here is CASSKYRQGPEQYF. In nucleotides, the CDR3 is TGTGCCAGCAGTAAATACCGACAGGGCCCTGAGCAGTACTTC.

As DNA, the CDR3 is TGCGCCAGCAGCCAAGTTGGGGACGGCTTTTTCGAGCAGTACTTC. It is translated as CASSQVGDGFFEQYF. The chain has TRBV4-1 and TRBJ2-7; D possibly matches TRBD1 or TRBD2 (5 bases each). The CDR3 extends over 15 amino acids. The ends were cut back, 1 base at V and 6 bases at J, with 16 bases in the middle. Germline assignment: CDR1 MGHRA and CDR2 YSYEKL.

This clone showed up just a few times. The rearrangement uses TRBV9 and TRBJ1-5; 7 bases line up with TRBD1. The CDR3 contains 16 residues. With 2 bases clipped from V and 7 bases from J, the junction kept 12 bases outside the gene matches. The germline CDR1 and CDR2 sequences are SGDLS and YYNGEE. The CDR3 bases are TGTGCCAGCAGCGTTACACCCCGGGACAGTCGACAGCCCCAGCATTTT. This gives the protein CASSVTPRDSRQPQHF.

The chain carries TRBV19 and TRBJ1-5; D may be TRBD1 (5 bases). Germline assignment: CDR1 LNHDA and CDR2 SQIVND (reference sequence). Trimming shortened V by 6 bases and J by 1 base, and 13 bases separated the two germline ends. The CDR3 sequence is 15 residues long. The chain's CDR3 is CASSTRVRSNQPQHF. CDR3 coding DNA: TGTGCCAGTAGCACCAGGGTCAGGAGCAATCAGCCCCAGCATTTT.

This chain links TRBV2 with TRBJ2-1; D is uncertain. There are 14 residues in the CDR3. V lost 1 base and J 10 bases, leaving 14 bases between the germline ends. Germline V gene sequence: CDR1 SNHLY, CDR2 FYNNEI. The CDR3 coding sequence is TGTGCCAGCAGTGAAGAGGCTGGAGCGCTGGAGCAGTTCTTC. Protein sequence: CASSEEAGALEQFF.

This chain connects TRBV19 to TRBJ1-6; 11 bases align to TRBD1. The J segment lost 4 bases and the V segment lost 5 bases, leaving 7 bases of the junction unmatched. The CDR3 spans 17 residues. Looked up from germline, CDR1 is LNHDA and CDR2 is SQIVND (reference sequence). The CDR3 bases are TGTGCCAGTAGTGTCCGGGACAGGGGGAATTATAATTCACCCCTCCACTTT. Protein sequence: CASSVRDRGNYNSPLHF. The complete variable domain, with remaining parts taken from reference TRBV19 and TRBJ1-6, reads DGGITQSPKYLFRKEGQNVTLSCEQNLNHDAMYWYRQDPGQGLRLIYYSQIVNDFQKGDIAEGYSVSREKKESFPLTVTSAQKNPTAFYLCASSVRDRGNYNSPLHFGNGTRLTVT.

This clone was picked up a small number of times. V gene TRBV19 combines with J gene TRBJ1-5, with 10 bases that match TRBD1. There are 17 residues in the CDR3. Trimming removed 5 bases from V and 6 bases from J; junction bases left unmatched: 13. The V gene's germline CDR1 is LNHDA and CDR2 SQIVND (reference sequence). The CDR3 DNA is TGTGCCAGTAGTCCGTCCGGGACAGGGGATCGGACTCAGCCCCAGCATTTT. It specifies CASSPSGTGDRTQPQHF.

This clone was recorded once. V and J are TRBV5-1 and TRBJ2-3, with D hard to call. V was trimmed by 2 bases and J by 3 bases, leaving 19 bases between them. Looked up from germline, CDR1 is SGHRS and CDR2 is YFSETQ. CDR3 size: 17 residues. CDR3 residues: CASSLQPREILTDTQYF. The CDR3, as DNA: TGCGCCAGCAGCTTACAACCTCGTGAGATTTTGACAGATACGCAGTATTTT.

V and J are TRBV10-2 and TRBJ2-1; 7 bases line up with TRBD1. Trimming removed 6 bases from V and 0 bases from J; junction bases left unmatched: 5. The CDR3 is made up of 15 amino acids. CDR1 is WSHSY, CDR2 SAAADI, per germline. The CDR3 DNA sequence: TGCGCCAGCAGCGTCACAGGGGTCTCCTACAATGAGCAGTTCTTC. It specifies CASSVTGVSYNEQFF.

This clone came up a few times. Other DNA sequences in this specimen translate into the identical CDR3. The genes are TRBV6-5 and TRBJ2-1; D uncertain. In germline, CDR1 is MNHEY, CDR2 SVGAGI. V lost 6 bases and J lost 4, with 4 bases in between. This CDR3 has 11 residues. The CDR3 loop is CASRGYNEQFF. CDR3 DNA sequence: TGTGCCAGCAGGGGGTACAATGAGCAGTTCTTC.

This chain joins TRBV10-1 and TRBJ2-2, with TRBD2 matching 10 bases. Per the germline V gene, CDR1 is WNHNN and CDR2 is SYGVQD (reference sequence). The CDR3 sequence is 15 residues long. With V trimmed by 3 bases and J by 6 bases, 4 bases remained unmatched. The CDR3 is CASSDQRGGPGELFF. Here the CDR3 DNA reads TGCGCCAGCAGTGATCAGCGGGGGGGCCCCGGGGAGCTGTTTTTT.

The chain combines TRBV25-1 with TRBJ1-6; possibly TRBD1 for D (6 bases). Germline V gives CDR1 MGHDK, CDR2 SYGVNS. The CDR3 extends over 15 amino acids. Trimming took off 6 bases at V and 4 bases at J, with 13 bases between the two ends. The CDR3: CASSPGAGYNSPLHF. CDR3 bases: TGTGCCAGCAGCCCGGGGGCAGGATATAATTCACCCCTCCACTTT.

The chain has TRBV7-3 and TRBJ2-1; the match to TRBD1 covers 10 bases. The germline V gene has CDR1 SGHTA and CDR2 FQGTGA. The CDR3 has 14 residues. With 2 bases clipped from V and 9 bases from J, the junction kept 4 bases outside the gene matches. The CDR3 loop reads CASSLGTGVGEQFF. The CDR3 DNA follows: TGTGCCAGCAGCTTAGGGACAGGGGTGGGTGAGCAGTTCTTC.